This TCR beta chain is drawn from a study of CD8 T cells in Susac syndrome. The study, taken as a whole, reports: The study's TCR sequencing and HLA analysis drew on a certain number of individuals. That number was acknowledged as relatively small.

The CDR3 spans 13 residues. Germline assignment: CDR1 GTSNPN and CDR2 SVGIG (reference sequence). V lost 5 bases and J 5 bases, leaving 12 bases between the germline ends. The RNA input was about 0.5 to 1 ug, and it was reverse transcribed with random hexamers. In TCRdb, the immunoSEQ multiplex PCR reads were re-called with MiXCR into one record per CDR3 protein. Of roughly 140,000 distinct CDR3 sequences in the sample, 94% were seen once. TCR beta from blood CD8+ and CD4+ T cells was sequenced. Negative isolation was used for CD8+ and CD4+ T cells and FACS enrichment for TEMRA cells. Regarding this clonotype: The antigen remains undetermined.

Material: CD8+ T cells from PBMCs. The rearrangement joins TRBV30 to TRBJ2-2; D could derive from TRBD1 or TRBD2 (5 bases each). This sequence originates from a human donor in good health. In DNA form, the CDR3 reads TGTGCCTGGTCCGGGACCGGGACCGGGGAGCTGTTTTTT. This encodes CAWSGTGTGELFF.